This T cell receptor beta chain emerged from a study of blood T cell repertoires in COVID-19. The ends lost 7 bases at V and 9 bases at J; junction bases unmatched: 6. Germline assignment: CDR1 MNHNY and CDR2 SVGAGI (reference sequence). The CDR3 is 13 residues long. This table comes from immunoSEQ multiplex PCR, and its TCRdb copy is limited to in-frame clones, with some not included. The sample includes roughly 350,000 clones, 75% to 90% seen only once; the top ten take roughly 3.6%. The material sequenced was peripheral blood. This clonotype was obtained from a young woman with acute or convalescent COVID-19. The V gene is TRBV6-6, the J gene TRBJ1-6, with TRBD1 identical over 7 bases. CDR3 in DNA: TGTGCCAGCATCCGACAGGGAGGTTCACCCCTCCACTTT. It translates to CASIRQGGSPLHF.